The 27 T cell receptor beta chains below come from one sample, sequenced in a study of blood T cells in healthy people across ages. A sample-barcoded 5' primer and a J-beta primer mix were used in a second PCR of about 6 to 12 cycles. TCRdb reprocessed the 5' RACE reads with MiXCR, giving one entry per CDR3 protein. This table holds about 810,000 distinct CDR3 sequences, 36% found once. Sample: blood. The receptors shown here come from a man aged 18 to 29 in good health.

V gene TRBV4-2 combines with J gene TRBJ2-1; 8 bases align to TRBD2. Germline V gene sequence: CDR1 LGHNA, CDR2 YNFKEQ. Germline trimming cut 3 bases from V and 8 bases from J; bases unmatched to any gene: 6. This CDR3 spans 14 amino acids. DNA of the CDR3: TGTGCCAGCAGCCAGGGACTAGGTAACGATGAGCAGTTCTTC. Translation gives CASSQGLGNDEQFF.

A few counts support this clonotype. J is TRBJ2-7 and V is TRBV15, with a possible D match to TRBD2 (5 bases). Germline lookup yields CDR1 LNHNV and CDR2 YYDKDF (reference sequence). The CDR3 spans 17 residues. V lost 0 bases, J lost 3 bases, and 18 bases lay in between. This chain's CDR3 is CATSRDRPEGWNYEQYF. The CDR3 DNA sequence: TGTGCCACCAGCAGAGATCGCCCCGAGGGATGGAACTACGAGCAGTACTTC.

CDR3 nucleotides: TGTGCCAGCAGTTTATCGGGGGTCGAGCAGTACTTC. This sequence encodes CASSLSGVEQYF. This chain connects TRBV6-6 to TRBJ2-7; D might be TRBD2 (6 bases). Germline CDR1 and CDR2: MNHNY and SVGAGI (reference sequence). This CDR3 contains 12 residues. Trimming cost V 4 bases and J 6 bases, with 10 bases left between them.

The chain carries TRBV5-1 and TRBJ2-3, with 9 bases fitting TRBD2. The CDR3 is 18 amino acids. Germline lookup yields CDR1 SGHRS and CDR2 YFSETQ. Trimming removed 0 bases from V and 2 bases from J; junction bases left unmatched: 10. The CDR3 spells CASSLVGVSGGPTDTQYF. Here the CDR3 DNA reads TGCGCCAGCAGCTTGGTGGGCGTTAGCGGGGGCCCCACAGATACGCAGTATTTT.

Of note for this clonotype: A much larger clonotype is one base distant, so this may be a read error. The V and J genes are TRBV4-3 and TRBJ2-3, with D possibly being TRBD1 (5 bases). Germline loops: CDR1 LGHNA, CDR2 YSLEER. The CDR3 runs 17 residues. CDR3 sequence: CVSSQSPDDQGPDTQYF. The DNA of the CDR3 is TGCGTCAGCAGCCAATCCCCGGACGACCAGGGTCCAGATACGCAGTATTTT.

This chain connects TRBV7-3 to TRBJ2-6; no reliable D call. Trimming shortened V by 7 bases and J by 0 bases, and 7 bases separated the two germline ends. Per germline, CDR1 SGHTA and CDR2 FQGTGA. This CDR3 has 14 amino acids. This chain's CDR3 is CASNPDSGANVLTF. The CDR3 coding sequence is TGTGCCAGCAACCCCGACTCTGGGGCCAACGTCCTGACTTTC.

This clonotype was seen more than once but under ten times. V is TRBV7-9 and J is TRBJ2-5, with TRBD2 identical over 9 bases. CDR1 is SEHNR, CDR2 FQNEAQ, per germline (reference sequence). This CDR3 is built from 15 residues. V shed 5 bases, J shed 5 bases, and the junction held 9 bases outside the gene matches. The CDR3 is CASSLRASGDETQYF. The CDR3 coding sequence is TGTGCCAGCAGCCTCAGGGCTAGCGGGGACGAGACCCAGTACTTC. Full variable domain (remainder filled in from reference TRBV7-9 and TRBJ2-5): DTGVSQNPRHKITKRGQNVTFRCDPISEHNRLYWYRQTLGQGPEFLTYFQNEAQLEKSRLLSDRFSAERPKGSFSTLEIQRTEQGDSAMYLCASSLRASGDETQYFGPGTRLLVL.

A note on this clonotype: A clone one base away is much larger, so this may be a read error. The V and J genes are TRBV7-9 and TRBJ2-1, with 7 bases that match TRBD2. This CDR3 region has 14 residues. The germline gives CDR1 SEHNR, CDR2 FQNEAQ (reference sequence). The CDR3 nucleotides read TGTTCCAGCAGCTTCGAACTAGCGTCTAATGAGCAGTTCTTC. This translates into CSSSFELASNEQFF.

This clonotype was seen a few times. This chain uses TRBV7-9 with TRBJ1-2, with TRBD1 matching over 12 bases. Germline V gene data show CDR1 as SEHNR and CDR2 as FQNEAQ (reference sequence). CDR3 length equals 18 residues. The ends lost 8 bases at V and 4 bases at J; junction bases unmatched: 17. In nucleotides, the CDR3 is TGTGCCAGCTTACCGACCGGGACAGGGGGCGAGGGCCGCTATGGCTACACCTTC. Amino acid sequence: CASLPTGTGGEGRYGYTF.

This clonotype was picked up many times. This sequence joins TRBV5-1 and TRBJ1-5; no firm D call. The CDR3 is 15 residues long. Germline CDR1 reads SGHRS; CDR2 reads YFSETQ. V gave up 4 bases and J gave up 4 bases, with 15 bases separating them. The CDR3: CASSPQTGSNQPQHF. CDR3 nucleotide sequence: TGCGCCAGCAGCCCCCAGACTGGCTCAAATCAGCCCCAGCATTTT.

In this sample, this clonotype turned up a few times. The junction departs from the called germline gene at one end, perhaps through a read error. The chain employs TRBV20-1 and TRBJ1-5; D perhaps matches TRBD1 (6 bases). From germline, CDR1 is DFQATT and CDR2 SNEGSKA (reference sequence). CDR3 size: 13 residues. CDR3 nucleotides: TGCAGTGCTGGAGAGGGGGGGAATCAGCCCCAGCATTTT. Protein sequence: CSAGEGGNQPQHF.

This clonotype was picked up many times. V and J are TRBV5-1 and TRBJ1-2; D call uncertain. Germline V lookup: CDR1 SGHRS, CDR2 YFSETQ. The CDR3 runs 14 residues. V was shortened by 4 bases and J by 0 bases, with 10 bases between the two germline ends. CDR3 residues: CASSTDIANYGYTF. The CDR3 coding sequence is TGCGCCAGCAGCACCGACATAGCTAACTATGGCTACACCTTC.

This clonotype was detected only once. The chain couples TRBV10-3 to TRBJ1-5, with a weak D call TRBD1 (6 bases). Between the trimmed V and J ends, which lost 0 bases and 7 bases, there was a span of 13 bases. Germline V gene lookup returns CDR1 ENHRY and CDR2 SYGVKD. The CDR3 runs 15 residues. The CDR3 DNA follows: TGTGCCATCAGTGAGTCAACAGGGTGGGACCAGCCCCAGCATTTT. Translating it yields CAISESTGWDQPQHF.

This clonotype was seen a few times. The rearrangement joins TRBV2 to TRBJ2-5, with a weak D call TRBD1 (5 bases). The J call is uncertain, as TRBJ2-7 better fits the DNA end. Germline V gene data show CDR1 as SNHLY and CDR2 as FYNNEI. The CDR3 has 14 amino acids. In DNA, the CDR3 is TGTGCCAGCAGTGAACAGGGCATATGGTACGAGCAGTACTTC. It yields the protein CASSEQGIWYEQYF.

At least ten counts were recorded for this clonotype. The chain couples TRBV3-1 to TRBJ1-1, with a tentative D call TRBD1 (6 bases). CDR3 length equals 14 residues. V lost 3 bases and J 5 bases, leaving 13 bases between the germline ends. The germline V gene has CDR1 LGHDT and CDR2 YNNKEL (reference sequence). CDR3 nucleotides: TGTGCCAGCAGCCAGACAGGCGGTGGGACTGAAGCTTTCTTT. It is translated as CASSQTGGGTEAFF.

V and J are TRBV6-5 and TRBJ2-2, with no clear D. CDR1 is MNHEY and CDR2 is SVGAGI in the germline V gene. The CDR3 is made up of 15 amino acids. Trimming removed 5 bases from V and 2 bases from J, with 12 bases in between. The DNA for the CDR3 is TGTGCCAGCAGTCCCGCGGACGGAAACACCGGGGAGCTGTTTTTT. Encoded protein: CASSPADGNTGELFF.

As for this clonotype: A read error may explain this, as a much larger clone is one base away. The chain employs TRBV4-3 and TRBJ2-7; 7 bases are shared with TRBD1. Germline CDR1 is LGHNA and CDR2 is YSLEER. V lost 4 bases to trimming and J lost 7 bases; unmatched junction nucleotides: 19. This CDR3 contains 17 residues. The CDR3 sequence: CASSRHQSGTAYNEQYF. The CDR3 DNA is TGCGCCAGCAGCCGCCACCAGTCCGGGACAGCTTACAATGAGCAGTACTTC.

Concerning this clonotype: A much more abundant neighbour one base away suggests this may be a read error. CDR3 loop: CASSHLDRGLRETQFF. The DNA for the CDR3 is TGTGCCAGCAGTCATTTGGACAGGGGGCTTAGGGAGACCCAGTTCTTC. The rearrangement links TRBV6-6 to TRBJ2-1; 11 nucleotides line up with TRBD1. The CDR3 is 16 residues long. CDR1 is MNHNY, CDR2 SVGAGI, per germline (reference sequence). V dropped 5 bases and J dropped 13; count of bases not matched to a gene: 16.

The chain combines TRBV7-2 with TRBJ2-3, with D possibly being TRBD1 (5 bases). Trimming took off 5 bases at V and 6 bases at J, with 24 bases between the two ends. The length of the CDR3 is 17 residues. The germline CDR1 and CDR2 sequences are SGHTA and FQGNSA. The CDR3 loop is CTSSPQVRSGPWDTQYF. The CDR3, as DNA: TGTACCAGCAGCCCCCAGGTCCGGTCAGGGCCCTGGGATACGCAGTATTTT.

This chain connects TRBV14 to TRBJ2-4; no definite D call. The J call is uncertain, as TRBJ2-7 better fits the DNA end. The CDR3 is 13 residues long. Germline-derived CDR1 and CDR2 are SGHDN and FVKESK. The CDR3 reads CASSHYNLYEQYF. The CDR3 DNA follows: TGTGCCAGCAGCCACTATAACCTTTACGAGCAGTACTTC.

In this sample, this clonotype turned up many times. In DNA form, the CDR3 reads TGTGCCAGCCGGAGTGGGCCCGGGTCTGAGCAGTTCTTC. This sequence encodes CASRSGPGSEQFF. The rearrangement joins TRBV6-5 to TRBJ2-1, with no clear D. The CDR3 length is 13 residues. V was trimmed by 8 bases and J by 9 bases, leaving 17 bases between them. Germline V gene data show CDR1 as MNHEY and CDR2 as SVGAGI.

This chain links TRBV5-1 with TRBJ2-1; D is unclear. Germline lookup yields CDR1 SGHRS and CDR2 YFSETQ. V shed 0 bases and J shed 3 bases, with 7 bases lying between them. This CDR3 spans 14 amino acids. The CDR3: CASSLVALYNEQFF. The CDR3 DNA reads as TGCGCCAGCAGCTTGGTAGCCCTCTACAATGAGCAGTTCTTC.

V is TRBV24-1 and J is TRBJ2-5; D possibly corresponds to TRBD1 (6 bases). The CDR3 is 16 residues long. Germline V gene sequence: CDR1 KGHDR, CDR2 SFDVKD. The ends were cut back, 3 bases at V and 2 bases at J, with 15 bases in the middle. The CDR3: CATSDARDNKQETQYF. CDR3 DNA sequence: TGTGCCACCAGTGATGCTCGGGACAACAAGCAAGAGACCCAGTACTTC.

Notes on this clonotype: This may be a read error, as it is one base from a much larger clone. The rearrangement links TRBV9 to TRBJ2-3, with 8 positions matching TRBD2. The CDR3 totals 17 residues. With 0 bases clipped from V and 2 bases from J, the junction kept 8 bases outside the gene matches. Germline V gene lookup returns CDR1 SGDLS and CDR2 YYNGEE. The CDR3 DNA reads TGTGCCAGCAGCGTAGGATGCGCGGGGGGAATCACAGATACGCAGTATTTT. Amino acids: CASSVGCAGGITDTQYF.

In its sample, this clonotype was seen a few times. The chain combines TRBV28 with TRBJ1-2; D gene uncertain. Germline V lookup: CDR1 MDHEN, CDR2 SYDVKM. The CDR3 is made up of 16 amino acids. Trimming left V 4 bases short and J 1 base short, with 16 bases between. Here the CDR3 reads CASSSPPDVFNYGYTF. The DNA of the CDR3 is TGTGCCAGCAGTTCACCCCCGGACGTGTTTAACTATGGCTACACCTTC.

This CDR3 reads CASSLAGGAGLNTEAFF. The CDR3 nucleotides read TGTGCCAGCAGTTTAGCTGGAGGTGCAGGATTGAACACTGAAGCTTTCTTT. The chain recombines TRBV27 with TRBJ1-1; D not certain. CDR1 and CDR2 (germline): MNHEY, SMNVEV (reference sequence). The CDR3 spans 17 residues. The V end lost 2 bases, the J end lost 0 bases, and 16 bases lay between the germline ends.

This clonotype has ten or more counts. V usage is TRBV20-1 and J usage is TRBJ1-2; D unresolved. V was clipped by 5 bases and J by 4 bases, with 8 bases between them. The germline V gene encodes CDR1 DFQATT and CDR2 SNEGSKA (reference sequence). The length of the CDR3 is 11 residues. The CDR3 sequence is CSAAESYGYTF. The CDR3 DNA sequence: TGCAGTGCTGCCGAGTCCTATGGCTACACCTTC.